This is a list of T cell receptor beta chains from one sample in a study of T cell responses to AZD1222 COVID-19 vaccine. Repertoires were generated with immunoSEQ multiplex PCR, while TCRdb's copy carries only in-frame clones and drops some. The data contain roughly 270,000 clones, 90% to 95% of them singletons. The sequencing used peripheral blood, collected 28 days after the second AZD1222 dose. The origin of the receptors is an adult who received the AZD1222 COVID-19 vaccine. The CDR3 runs from the conserved cysteine through the conserved F or W. A D gene is named only where the DNA matches it firmly. Size values are once, few and many counts, or a class for expanded clones, and some rows have none.

J gene,D gene,V gene,clone size,CDR3 protein,CDR3 DNA
TRBJ2-4,.,TRBV11-2,.,CASSSVLRGRRQNIQYF,TGTGCCAGCAGCTCCGTACTTAGGGGCCGACGACAAAACATTCAGTACTTC
TRBJ1-1,TRBD1,TRBV27,.,CASGLDRGGEAFF,TGTGCCAGCGGACTAGACAGGGGAGGCGAAGCTTTCTTT
TRBJ2-5,.,TRBV3-1/TRBV3-2,.,CASSPIRETQYF,TGTGCCAGCAGCCCTATTCGGGAGACCCAGTACTTC
TRBJ1-3,.,TRBV4-3,.,CASSQDGANSGNTIYF,TGCGCCAGCAGCCAAGATGGGGCTAACTCTGGAAACACCATATATTTT
TRBJ2-1,.,TRBV3-1/TRBV3-2,.,CASSQVPSKNEQFF,TGTGCCAGCAGCCAAGTTCCTTCAAAGAATGAGCAGTTCTTC
TRBJ2-7,TRBD2,TRBV6-5,.,CASSSRSGGSYEQYF,TGTGCCAGCAGCTCACGAAGCGGGGGGTCCTACGAGCAGTACTTC
TRBJ2-2,TRBD2,TRBV6-2/TRBV6-3,.,CASSFFWREVGELFF,TGTGCCAGCAGTTTTTTTTGGCGGGAGGTCGGGGAGCTGTTTTTT
TRBJ1-2,.,TRBV5-4,.,CASSWSGGGYTF,TGTGCCAGCAGCTGGTCTGGGGGTGGCTACACCTTC
TRBJ2-1,.,TRBV7-9,.,CASSLSNNEQFF,TGTGCCAGCAGCTTATCAAATAATGAGCAGTTCTTC
TRBJ1-2,.,TRBV5-1,.,CASSFGVDYGYTF,TGCGCCAGCAGCTTCGGGGTTGACTATGGCTACACCTTC
TRBJ1-5,.,TRBV18,.,CASSPRRGNQPQHF,TGTGCCAGCTCACCAAGGAGGGGAAATCAGCCCCAGCATTTT
TRBJ1-5,TRBD1,TRBV7-8,once,CASSLGGDRNQPQHF,TGTGCCAGCAGCTTAGGGGGGGACAGGAATCAGCCCCAGCATTTT
TRBJ2-3,.,TRBV20-1,.,CSARGGDTQYF,TGCAGTGCTAGGGGGGGAGATACGCAGTATTTT
TRBJ2-1,.,TRBV6-2/TRBV6-3,.,CASSHLAPSYNEQFF,TGTGCCAGCAGCCATCTAGCGCCCTCTTACAATGAGCAGTTCTTC
TRBJ1-2,TRBD1,TRBV12-3/TRBV12-4,.,CASKTGTAYGYTF,TGTGCCAGCAAAACCGGGACAGCCTATGGCTACACCTTC
TRBJ1-5,.,TRBV5-1,.,CASNLWRFSGNQPQHF,TGCGCCAGCAACCTTTGGAGGTTTTCAGGCAATCAGCCCCAGCATTTT
TRBJ1-1,.,TRBV9,.,CASSVGETEAFF,TGTGCCAGCAGCGTGGGGGAGACTGAAGCTTTCTTT
TRBJ1-6,.,TRBV27,.,CASSLSIRGPVYSPLHF,TGTGCCAGCAGTTTATCCATCAGGGGCCCGGTTTATTCACCCCTCCACTTT
TRBJ1-1,.,TRBV9,.,CASSPTRQAEAFF,TGTGCCAGCAGCCCGACTCGACAGGCTGAAGCTTTCTTT
TRBJ2-7,.,TRBV13,.,CASSLKGRYEQYF,TGTGCCAGCAGCTTAAAGGGCCGCTACGAGCAGTACTTC
TRBJ2-1,.,TRBV19,once,CASSLGGSYNEQFF,TGTGCCAGTTCCCTGGGGGGCTCCTACAATGAGCAGTTCTTC
TRBJ1-2,TRBD1,TRBV9,.,CASSDGTGPNYGYTF,TGTGCCAGCAGCGACGGGACAGGGCCTAACTATGGCTACACCTTC
TRBJ2-1,TRBD1,TRBV6-5,.,CASNRGGNEQFF,TGTGCCAGCAACAGGGGCGGCAATGAGCAGTTCTTC
TRBJ1-2,.,TRBV5-4,once,CASSFGSYGYTF,TGTGCCAGCAGCTTTGGTTCCTATGGCTACACCTTC
TRBJ2-7,.,TRBV16,.,CASSQATSEQYF,TGTGCCAGCAGCCAAGCGACTAGCGAGCAGTACTTC
TRBJ1-5,TRBD1,TRBV28,.,CASSGTGYSNQPQHF,TGTGCCAGCAGTGGGACAGGATATAGCAATCAGCCCCAGCATTTT
TRBJ1-4,.,TRBV28,.,CASSLGGATNEKLFF,TGTGCCAGCAGCCTGGGGGGGGCCACTAATGAAAAACTGTTTTTT
TRBJ1-2,.,TRBV3-1/TRBV3-2,.,CASSQGSGPSGGYTF,TGTGCCAGCAGCCAAGGGTCGGGCCCCTCGGGGGGCTACACCTTC
TRBJ1-4,.,TRBV6-4,.,CASSDSSLLTGTTNEKLFF,TGTGCCAGCAGTGACTCGAGTCTCCTGACGGGGACAACTAATGAAAAACTGTTTTTT